This TCR beta chain was documented in a study of blood T cell repertoires in COVID-19. Study-wide context: Researchers got acute and convalescent COVID-19 samples from the United States, Italy and Spain. T cells, B-cell-depleted T cells, or PBMCs supplied cDNA or gDNA.

In the authors' workflow: From reference gene primer amplification, estimates of nucleated cell counts were derived. TCRdb keeps only in-frame clones here, not all; method: immunoSEQ multiplex PCR. V and J calls and clone size follow that table, whereas D and trimming were derived from the DNA. This sample yields 250,000 to 350,000 clones, of which more than 70% are seen a single time; about 11% belongs to the top ten. Seattle researchers signed up patients amid active infection and tracked them longitudinally. The clonotype originates from a woman in her 30s with COVID-19, enrolled during active disease. Sequencing used peripheral blood.

CDR3 region: CAISDRTSGSEQYF. As DNA, the CDR3 is TGTGCCATCAGTGATAGGACTAGCGGGAGCGAGCAGTACTTC. This chain connects TRBV10-3 to TRBJ2-7; 13 bases align to TRBD2. The CDR3 is 14 residues long. V shed 3 bases, J shed 6 bases, and the junction held 2 bases outside the gene matches. Germline CDR1 and CDR2: ENHRY and SYGVKD.